The 13 T cell receptor beta chains listed next were all sequenced from one sample in a study of blood T cell repertoires in COVID-19. This table comes from immunoSEQ multiplex PCR, and its TCRdb copy is limited to in-frame clones, with some not included. The repertoire consists of 70,000 to 95,000 clones, with approximately 89% occurring once and the leading ten covering approximately 5.2%. The material sequenced was peripheral blood. The receptors derive from a woman over 75 with active COVID-19.

The chain combines TRBV10-3 with TRBJ2-7, with D perhaps TRBD2 (5 bases). Trimming cost V 7 bases and J 3 bases, with 16 bases left between them. The CDR3 is 14 residues long. Germline CDR1 reads ENHRY; CDR2 reads SYGVKD. This CDR3 is CAITDHSRGYEQYF. In DNA form, the CDR3 reads TGTGCCATCACCGATCATTCCCGGGGCTACGAGCAGTACTTC.

The gene calls are TRBV27 and TRBJ2-7; 11 bases map to TRBD2. The CDR3 has 14 residues. The germline CDR1 and CDR2 sequences are MNHEY and SMNVEV (reference sequence). Losses at the gene ends were 3 bases for V and 5 bases for J; bases not matched to a gene: 3. CDR3 coding DNA: TGTGCCAGCAGTTTGCTAGCGGGAGGAAACGAGCAGTACTTC. This gives the protein CASSLLAGGNEQYF.

The CDR3, as DNA: TGCGCCAGCAGCCAAGCGAGCTTTGATGAGCAGTTCTTC. This encodes CASSQASFDEQFF. This sequence joins TRBV4-1 and TRBJ2-1; D is undetermined. The CDR3 loop spans 13 amino acids. Germline values: CDR1 MGHRA, CDR2 YSYEKL. Trimming shortened V by 1 base and J by 8 bases, and 9 bases separated the two germline ends.

This clone was observed a handful of times. V and J are TRBV7-2 and TRBJ2-7; unclear D gene. Germline V CDR1 and CDR2: SGHTA, FQGNSA. This CDR3 has 14 amino acids. V lost 3 bases and J lost 2, with 11 bases in between. This CDR3 reads CASSLRSGTYEQYF. DNA of the CDR3: TGTGCCAGCAGCTTGCGGTCCGGTACCTACGAGCAGTACTTC. Together with reference TRBV7-2 and TRBJ2-7, the CDR3 gives the full variable domain: GAGVSQSPSNKVTEKGKDVELRCDPISGHTALYWYRQSLGQGLEFLIYFQGNSAPDKSGLPSDRFSAERTGGSVSTLTIQRTQQEDSAVYLCASSLRSGTYEQYFGPGTRLTVT.

This chain links TRBV28 with TRBJ1-6; a possible D gene is TRBD1 (6 bases). V shed 7 bases and J shed 1 base, with 11 bases lying between them. Germline lookup yields CDR1 MDHEN and CDR2 SYDVKM. The CDR3 spans 15 residues. The CDR3 coding sequence is TGTGCCAGCACCCCCACAGGGTCCTATAATTCACCCCTCCACTTT. It specifies CASTPTGSYNSPLHF. The variable domain in full, completed from reference TRBV28 and TRBJ1-6, reads DVKVTQSSRYLVKRTGEKVFLECVQDMDHENMFWYRQDPGLGLRLIYFSYDVKMKEKGDIPEGYSVSREKKERFSLILESASTNQTSMYLCASTPTGSYNSPLHFGNGTRLTVT.

The chain uses TRBV10-3 and TRBJ2-7; a weak D match, TRBD2 (6 bases). The germline CDR1 and CDR2 sequences are ENHRY and SYGVKD. The germline V and J ends were trimmed by 4 bases and 0 bases, with 13 bases remaining between them. The CDR3 extends over 15 amino acids. The CDR3: CAISGRERASYEQYF. CDR3 nucleotide sequence: TGTGCCATCAGTGGCCGGGAGCGGGCCTCCTACGAGCAGTACTTC.

This sequence joins TRBV29-1 and TRBJ1-2, with D possibly matching TRBD1 (6 bases). Deletions cut 3 bases from V and 3 bases from J, with 11 bases between. The germline V gene encodes CDR1 SQVTM and CDR2 ANQGSEA. The CDR3 covers 13 residues. In nucleotides, the CDR3 is TGCAGCGTTGAGGACAGTGTAGACTATGGCTACACCTTC. It specifies CSVEDSVDYGYTF.

CDR3 in amino acids: CASRDSYTDTQYF. In nucleotides, the CDR3 is TGTGCCAGTAGAGATTCGTACACAGATACGCAGTATTTT. This sequence joins TRBV7-3 and TRBJ2-3; D not certain. Germline CDR1 reads SGHTA; CDR2 reads FQGTGA. The CDR3 has 13 amino acids. Between the trimmed V and J ends, which lost 9 bases and 2 bases, there was a span of 12 bases.

This sequence joins TRBV4-1 and TRBJ2-1; the D is unclear. This CDR3 has 15 amino acids. V was clipped by 3 bases and J by 0 bases, with 9 bases between them. Looked up from germline, CDR1 is MGHRA and CDR2 is YSYEKL. CDR3 DNA: TGCGCCAGCAGCCACTCTCCGAGCTCCTACAATGAGCAGTTCTTC. Residues: CASSHSPSSYNEQFF.

V usage is TRBV10-2 and J usage is TRBJ2-7; TRBD2 matches at 7 bases. In germline, CDR1 is WSHSY, CDR2 SAAADI. The length of the CDR3 is 14 residues. J gave up 6 bases and V 5 bases, and 10 bases lay outside the gene matches. DNA of the CDR3: TGCGCCAGCAGTAAAGCGGGACTGGCGGGCGAGCAGTACTTC. Its translation is CASSKAGLAGEQYF.

This chain uses TRBV19 with TRBJ2-7; TRBD2 matches at 10 bases. The germline V gene encodes CDR1 LNHDA and CDR2 SQIVND (reference sequence). This CDR3 has 14 residues. Unmatched junction bases numbered 4, after V lost 7 bases and J lost 1 base. The CDR3 loop is CASTRTSGSYEQYF. CDR3 coding DNA: TGTGCCAGTACAAGGACTAGCGGATCCTACGAGCAGTACTTC.

V and J are TRBV4-3 and TRBJ1-3; the D is unclear. Trimming pared 0 bases from V and 1 base from J, leaving 10 bases between. The V gene's germline CDR1 is LGHNA and CDR2 YSLEER. This CDR3 is 16 amino acids long. This chain's CDR3 is CASSQDWTVSGNTIYF. The CDR3 DNA reads TGCGCCAGCAGCCAAGATTGGACTGTGTCTGGAAACACCATATATTTT.

This chain connects TRBV29-1 to TRBJ2-5; unclear D gene. The CDR3 sequence is 11 residues long. V dropped 3 bases and J dropped 6 bases, with 8 bases sitting between them. The germline V gene encodes CDR1 SQVTM and CDR2 ANQGSEA. Written as DNA, the CDR3 is TGCAGCGTTGATCTTACTAAGACCCAGTACTTC. Residues: CSVDLTKTQYF.